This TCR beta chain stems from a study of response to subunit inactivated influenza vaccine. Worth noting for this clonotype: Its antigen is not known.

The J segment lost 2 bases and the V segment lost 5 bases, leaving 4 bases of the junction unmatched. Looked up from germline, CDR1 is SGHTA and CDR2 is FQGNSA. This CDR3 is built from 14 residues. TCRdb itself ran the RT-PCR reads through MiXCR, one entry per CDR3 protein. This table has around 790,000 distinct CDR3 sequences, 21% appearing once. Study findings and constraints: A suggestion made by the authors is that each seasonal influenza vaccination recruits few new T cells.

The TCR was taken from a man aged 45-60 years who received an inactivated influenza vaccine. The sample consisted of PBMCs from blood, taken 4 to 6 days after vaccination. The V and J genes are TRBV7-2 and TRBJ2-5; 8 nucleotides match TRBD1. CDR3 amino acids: CASSHQGAQETQYF. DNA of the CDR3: TGTGCCAGCAGCCACCAGGGGGCTCAAGAGACCCAGTACTTC.